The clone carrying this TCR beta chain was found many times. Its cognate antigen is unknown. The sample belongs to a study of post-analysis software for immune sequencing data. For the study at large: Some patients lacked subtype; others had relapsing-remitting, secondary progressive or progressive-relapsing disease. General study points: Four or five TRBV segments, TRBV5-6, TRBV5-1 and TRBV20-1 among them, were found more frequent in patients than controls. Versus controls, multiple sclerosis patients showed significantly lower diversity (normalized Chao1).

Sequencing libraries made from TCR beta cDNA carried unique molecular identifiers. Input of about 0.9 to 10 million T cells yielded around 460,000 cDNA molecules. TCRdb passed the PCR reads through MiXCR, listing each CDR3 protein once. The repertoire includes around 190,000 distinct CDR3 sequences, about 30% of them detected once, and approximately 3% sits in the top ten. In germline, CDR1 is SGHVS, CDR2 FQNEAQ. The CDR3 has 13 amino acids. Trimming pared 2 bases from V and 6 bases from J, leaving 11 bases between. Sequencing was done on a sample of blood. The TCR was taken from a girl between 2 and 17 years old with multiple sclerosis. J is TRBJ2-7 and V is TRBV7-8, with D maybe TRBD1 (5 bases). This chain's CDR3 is CASSLSQGREQYF. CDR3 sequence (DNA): TGTGCCAGCAGCTTAAGTCAGGGTCGCGAGCAGTACTTC. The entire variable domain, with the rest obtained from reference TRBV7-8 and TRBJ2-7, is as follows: GAGVSQSPRYKVAKRGQDVALRCDPISGHVSLFWYQQALGQGPEFLTYFQNEAQLDKSGLPSDRFFAERPEGSVSTLKIQRTQQEDSAVYLCASSLSQGREQYFGPGTRLTVT.